One and the same sample provided the 19 T cell receptor beta chains below, sequenced in a study of blood T cell repertoires in COVID-19. Here immunoSEQ multiplex PCR was the method, and the copy in TCRdb shows in-frame clones only, minus some. The table shows around 27,000 clones, with over 75% occurring only once. The specimen was peripheral blood. The receptors shown here come from a man aged 55 to 70 with acute or convalescent COVID-19.

This chain links TRBV30 with TRBJ1-4; D ambiguous. This CDR3 is 15 amino acids long. V was trimmed by 0 bases and J by 7 bases, leaving 15 bases between them. CDR1 is GTSNPN and CDR2 is SVGIG in the germline V gene (reference sequence). In DNA form, the CDR3 reads TGTGCCTGGAGTGTAGGAAGCAGCGGTGTTGAAAAACTGTTTTTT. This sequence encodes CAWSVGSSGVEKLFF.

The J gene is TRBJ2-5, the V gene TRBV5-1; 8 nucleotides line up with TRBD1. V was clipped by 3 bases and J by 1 base; unmatched bases: 2. Germline loops: CDR1 SGHRS, CDR2 YFSETQ. The CDR3 consists of 14 residues. The CDR3 DNA reads as TGCGCCAGCAGCTCGGGACAGGTCCAAGAGACCCAGTACTTC. Translating it yields CASSSGQVQETQYF.

The V gene is TRBV27, the J gene TRBJ1-1; D is ambiguous. The CDR3 covers 14 residues. Germline lookup yields CDR1 MNHEY and CDR2 SMNVEV (reference sequence). Deletions cut 5 bases from V and 11 bases from J, with 21 bases between. The CDR3 sequence is CASSPRNRLILAFF. The CDR3 DNA reads TGTGCCAGCAGTCCCCGAAACCGACTGATTTTGGCTTTCTTT.

The chain uses TRBV19 and TRBJ1-5; a possible D gene is TRBD1 (5 bases). The CDR3 length is 15 residues. V was clipped by 6 bases and J by 0 bases, with 12 bases between them. The V gene's germline CDR1 is LNHDA and CDR2 SQIVND (reference sequence). Here the CDR3 reads CASRGRAHSNQPQHF. CDR3 DNA: TGTGCCAGTAGAGGCAGGGCTCATAGCAATCAGCCCCAGCATTTT.

The J gene is TRBJ2-5, the V gene TRBV29-1; 8 nucleotides match TRBD1. The CDR3 spans 13 residues. V shed 7 bases and J 0 bases; nucleotides not matched to a gene: 4. CDR1 is SQVTM and CDR2 is ANQGSEA in the germline V gene. The CDR3 sequence is CSGQGKYQETQYF. The CDR3 region has the DNA TGCAGCGGACAGGGGAAGTACCAAGAGACCCAGTACTTC. The whole variable domain, remainder taken from reference TRBV29-1 and TRBJ2-5, is SAVISQKPSRDICQRGTSLTIQCQVDSQVTMMFWYRQQPGQSLTLIATANQGSEATYESGFVIDKFPISRPNLTFSTLTVSNMSPEDSSIYLCSGQGKYQETQYFGPGTRLLVL.

This clone is classed as medium-sized. The V and J genes are TRBV3-1 (or the pseudogene TRBV3-2) and TRBJ2-1; TRBD2 aligns across 12 bases. This CDR3 region has 17 residues. Germline V lookup: CDR1 LGHDT, CDR2 YNNKEL (reference sequence). V gave up 3 bases and J gave up 4 bases; unmatched junction bases: 7. CDR3 DNA sequence: TGTGCCAGCAGCCAGCTAGCGGGGGGGCCGTTTTACAATGAGCAGTTCTTC. As protein: CASSQLAGGPFYNEQFF.

The gene calls are TRBV28 and TRBJ1-2, with 7 bases aligning to TRBD1. Trimming took 5 bases from V and 7 from J; bases not matched to a gene: 7. In germline, CDR1 is MDHEN, CDR2 SYDVKM. The CDR3 runs to 13 residues. The CDR3 reads CASSPDRVGGYTF. The CDR3 region has the DNA TGTGCCAGCAGTCCTGACAGGGTCGGTGGCTACACCTTC.

V gene TRBV7-9 combines with J gene TRBJ2-7, with D tentatively TRBD2 (5 bases). This CDR3 has 14 amino acids. Germline values: CDR1 SEHNR, CDR2 FQNEAQ (reference sequence). The germline V and J ends were trimmed by 7 bases and 6 bases, with 19 bases remaining between them. This CDR3 reads CASTEGLAPAEQYF. CDR3 coding DNA: TGTGCCAGCACCGAAGGTCTAGCCCCAGCCGAGCAGTACTTC.

The chain joins TRBV7-3 to TRBJ1-1; D call uncertain. The CDR3 is made up of 14 amino acids. Germline V lookup: CDR1 SGHTA, CDR2 FQGTGA. Trimming cost V 4 bases and J 4 bases, with 13 bases left between them. CDR3 sequence (DNA): TGTGCCAGCAGCTCTGACGGACTACTCACTGAAGCTTTCTTT. Translating it yields CASSSDGLLTEAFF.

This clone was found a few times. V gene TRBV27 combines with J gene TRBJ2-7, with TRBD1 identical over 7 bases. The CDR3 has 13 amino acids. With V trimmed by 6 bases and J by 1 base, 3 bases remained unmatched. CDR1 and CDR2 (germline): MNHEY, SMNVEV (reference sequence). For the CDR3, the DNA is TGTGCCAGCAGGGGGACAGCTTCCTACGAGCAGTACTTC. Residues: CASRGTASYEQYF.

The genes are TRBV28 and TRBJ1-2, with 10 positions matching TRBD1. CDR3 length: 14 amino acids. V shed 5 bases, J shed 8 bases, and the junction held 8 bases outside the gene matches. Looked up from germline, CDR1 is MDHEN and CDR2 is SYDVKM. The CDR3 DNA reads as TGTGCCAGCAGTCCGGGACAGGGGATGGGCGGCTACACCTTC. Amino acids: CASSPGQGMGGYTF.

This clone has only one observation. The chain links TRBV9 to TRBJ2-3; 10 positions match TRBD2. Germline V gene sequence: CDR1 SGDLS, CDR2 YYNGEE. Losses at the gene ends were 0 bases for V and 1 base for J; bases not matched to a gene: 2. The CDR3 spans 16 residues. This CDR3 reads CASSVDLAGGTDTQYF. The CDR3 DNA follows: TGTGCCAGCAGCGTAGACCTAGCGGGGGGCACAGATACGCAGTATTTT.

The CDR3 is CASSLDRGNEKLFF. The CDR3 bases are TGTGCCAGCAGCCTGGACAGGGGTAATGAAAAACTGTTTTTT. The chain joins TRBV7-9 to TRBJ1-4; the match to TRBD1 covers 9 bases. The CDR3 length is 14 residues. Germline CDR1 SEHNR, CDR2 FQNEAQ (reference sequence). The junction had 2 bases not matched to a gene; V was cut back by 5 bases and J by 4 bases.

The genes are TRBV5-5 and TRBJ1-6, with 10 nucleotides matching TRBD1. Germline CDR1 SGHKS, CDR2 YYEKEE (reference sequence). The junction had 10 bases not matched to a gene; V was cut back by 4 bases and J by 9 bases. The CDR3 spans 16 residues. Written as DNA, the CDR3 is TGTGCCAGCAGCGTAGGAGGGACAGGGGCTACTTCACCCCTCCACTTT. This translates into CASSVGGTGATSPLHF.

This clone was seen a single time. This sequence joins TRBV6-5 and TRBJ1-2; possibly TRBD1 for D (6 bases). The V and J ends lost 3 bases and 2 bases respectively, with 10 bases between them. Germline V gene sequence: CDR1 MNHEY, CDR2 SVGAGI. The CDR3 covers 14 residues. This CDR3 is CASSYGGLNYGYTF. DNA for the CDR3: TGTGCCAGCAGTTATGGGGGCCTGAACTATGGCTACACCTTC.

The CDR3 sequence: CSVAYGTGVRGYTF. In DNA, the CDR3 is TGCAGCGTTGCTTACGGGACAGGGGTGAGGGGCTACACCTTC. The chain couples TRBV29-1 to TRBJ1-2; 10 nucleotides align to TRBD1. The germline V gene encodes CDR1 SQVTM and CDR2 ANQGSEA. The CDR3 runs 14 residues. V dropped 4 bases and J dropped 8; count of bases not matched to a gene: 10.

On this clone: Relative to the germline gene, one junction end is altered; a read error may explain this. V gene TRBV4-2 combines with J gene TRBJ2-6; D tentatively reads TRBD1 or TRBD2 (5 bases each). Germline CDR1 is LGHNA and CDR2 is YNFKEQ. This CDR3 region has 19 residues. The CDR3 DNA reads as TGTGCCAGCAGTCAAGGGGTTTCCGGGGTCGGCTCTGGGGCCAACGTCCTGACTTTC. Translated, it gives CASSQGVSGVGSGANVLTF.

The V call is TRBV6-2 or TRBV6-3, the J call TRBJ2-3; 10 bases fit TRBD2. The CDR3 contains 16 residues. Germline values: CDR1 MNHEY, CDR2 SVGEGT. With 5 bases clipped from V and 2 bases from J, the junction kept 7 bases outside the gene matches. CDR3 nucleotide sequence: TGTGCCAGCAGTCCCAGGACTAGCGGAGCCACAGATACGCAGTATTTT. It codes for CASSPRTSGATDTQYF.

V and J are TRBV7-6 and TRBJ1-2; perhaps TRBD1 as D (5 bases). V dropped 1 base and J dropped 7 bases, with 16 bases sitting between them. The germline V gene has CDR1 SGHVS and CDR2 FNYEAQ. The CDR3 is made up of 15 amino acids. For the CDR3, the DNA is TGTGCCAGCAGCTTAGAGGTTGGAGGGGATGGTGGCTACACCTTC. It translates to CASSLEVGGDGGYTF.